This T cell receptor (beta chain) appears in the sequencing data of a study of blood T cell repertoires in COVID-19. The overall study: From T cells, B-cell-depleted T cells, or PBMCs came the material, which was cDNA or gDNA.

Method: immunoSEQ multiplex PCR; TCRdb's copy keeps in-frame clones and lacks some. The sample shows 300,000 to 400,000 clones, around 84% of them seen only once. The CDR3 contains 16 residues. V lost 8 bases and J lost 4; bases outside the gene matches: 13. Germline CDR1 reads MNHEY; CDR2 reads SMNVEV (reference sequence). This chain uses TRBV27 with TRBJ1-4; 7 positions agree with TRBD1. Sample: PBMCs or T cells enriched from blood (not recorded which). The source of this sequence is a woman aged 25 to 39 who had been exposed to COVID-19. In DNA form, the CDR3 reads TGTGCCAGCCCAAGGGGGCCGGGAAAAGATAATGAAAAACTGTTTTTT. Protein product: CASPRGPGKDNEKLFF.